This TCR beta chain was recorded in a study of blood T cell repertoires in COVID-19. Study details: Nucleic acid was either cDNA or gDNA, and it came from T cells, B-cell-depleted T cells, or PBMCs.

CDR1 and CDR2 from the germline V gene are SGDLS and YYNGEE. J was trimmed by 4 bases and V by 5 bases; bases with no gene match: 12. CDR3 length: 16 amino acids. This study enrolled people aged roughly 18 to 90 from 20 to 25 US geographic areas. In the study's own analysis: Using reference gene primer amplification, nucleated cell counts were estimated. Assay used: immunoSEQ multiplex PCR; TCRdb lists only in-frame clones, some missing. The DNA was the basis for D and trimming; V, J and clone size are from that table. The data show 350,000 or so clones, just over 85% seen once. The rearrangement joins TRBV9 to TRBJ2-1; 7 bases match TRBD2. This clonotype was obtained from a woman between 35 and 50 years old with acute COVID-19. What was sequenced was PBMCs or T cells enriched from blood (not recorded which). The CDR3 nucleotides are TGTGCCAGCAGTTCCGGGAGTAGCGGGCCGTACAATGAGCAGTTCTTC. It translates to CASSSGSSGPYNEQFF. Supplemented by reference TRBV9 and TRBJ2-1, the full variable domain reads DSGVTQTPKHLITATGQRVTLRCSPRSGDLSVYWYQQSLDQGLQFLIQYYNGEERAKGNILERFSAQQFPDLHSELNLSSLELGDSALYFCASSSGSSGPYNEQFFGPGTRLTVL.